Presented here are 32 T cell receptor beta chains from one specimen sequenced in a study of OX40 agonist ivuxolimab in advanced cancers. Sequenced by immunoSEQ multiplex PCR; TCRdb stores in-frame clones only, minus some. The sample contains over 70,000 clones, about 90% of which appear only once. The source was CD4+ or CD8+ T cells sorted from blood, collected in a trial of the OX40 agonist ivuxolimab. The receptor set was obtained from an adult with an advanced solid tumor such as melanoma, head and neck, liver or kidney cancer.

The J gene is TRBJ1-3, the V gene TRBV5-6; no firm D call. Looked up from germline, CDR1 is SGHDT and CDR2 is YYEEEE. V lost 4 bases, J lost 4 bases, and 12 bases lay in between. The CDR3 runs 14 residues. CDR3 nucleotide sequence: TGTGCCAGCAGCCCCGGCCCGGGAGGAAACACCATATATTTT. Its translation: CASSPGPGGNTIYF.

The chain has TRBV19 and TRBJ1-5; D possibly corresponds to TRBD1 (5 bases). The germline V and J ends were trimmed by 0 bases and 9 bases, with 18 bases remaining between them. Germline lookup yields CDR1 LNHDA and CDR2 SQIVND (reference sequence). This CDR3 is built from 16 residues. The DNA for the CDR3 is TGTGCCAGTAGTATAGATTTAGACAGCATTCTTGGGCCCCAGCATTTT. This codes for CASSIDLDSILGPQHF.

The chain joins TRBV6-5 to TRBJ1-5, with unresolved D. This CDR3 region has 11 residues. V gave up 10 bases and J gave up 11 bases, with 15 bases separating them. In germline, CDR1 is MNHEY, CDR2 SVGAGI. Here the CDR3 DNA reads TGTGCCACCTCCCCGGGTTGGTCCCAGCATTTT. Protein sequence: CATSPGWSQHF.

The table lists this clone with a count of one. V is TRBV27 and J is TRBJ2-7, with TRBD2 as a possible D gene (7 bases). The length of the CDR3 is 13 residues. V lost 10 bases, J lost 2 bases, and 15 bases lay in between. Germline lookup yields CDR1 MNHEY and CDR2 SMNVEV (reference sequence). CDR3 in amino acids: CATSRGAPYEQYF. As DNA, the CDR3 is TGTGCCACATCCCGGGGGGCCCCCTACGAGCAGTACTTC.

This rearrangement joins TRBV6-1 to TRBJ1-1; D gene unclear. CDR1 and CDR2 from the germline V gene are MNHNS and SASEGT. V lost 8 bases and J 6 bases, leaving 13 bases between the germline ends. The CDR3 contains 12 residues. The CDR3 region is CASGTGVPEAFF. As DNA, the CDR3 is TGTGCCAGCGGTACGGGAGTACCTGAAGCTTTCTTT.

The chain joins TRBV28 to TRBJ1-2; 9 positions match TRBD1. The CDR3 is 13 amino acids. Germline CDR1 MDHEN, CDR2 SYDVKM. With V trimmed by 6 bases and J by 4 bases, 3 bases remained unmatched. This CDR3 is CASRGTGIYGYTF. CDR3 nucleotide sequence: TGTGCCAGCAGGGGGACAGGGATCTATGGCTACACCTTC.

This clone is termed medium-sized. V and J are TRBV28 and TRBJ2-2; D perhaps matches TRBD1 (5 bases). The germline CDR1 and CDR2 sequences are MDHEN and SYDVKM. V lost 7 bases to trimming and J lost 5 bases, with 14 bases between them. The CDR3 covers 14 residues. CDR3 bases: TGTGCCAGCAATGAACTTGCAGGGACCGGGGAGCTGTTTTTT. It codes for CASNELAGTGELFF.

The V and J genes are TRBV6-5 and TRBJ2-7; 8 positions match TRBD1. This CDR3 has 14 amino acids. After removal of 2 bases from V and 3 bases from J, the junction contained 3 bases not matched to a gene. CDR1 is MNHEY, CDR2 SVGAGI, per germline. CDR3 residues: CASSYLGQGYEQYF. The CDR3 DNA follows: TGTGCCAGCAGTTACCTTGGACAGGGCTACGAGCAGTACTTC.

The chain has TRBV2 and TRBJ1-1, with D possibly matching TRBD1 (5 bases). The CDR3 runs 13 residues. V gave up 7 bases and J gave up 7 bases, with 16 bases separating them. Germline V CDR1 and CDR2: SNHLY, FYNNEI. CDR3 sequence reads: CASNRGLSLEAFF. The CDR3 DNA reads as TGTGCCAGCAATAGGGGACTCTCACTTGAAGCTTTCTTT.

V is TRBV10-3 and J is TRBJ2-5; D possibly matches TRBD1 or TRBD2 (5 bases each). Per the germline V gene, CDR1 is ENHRY and CDR2 is SYGVKD. This CDR3 spans 16 amino acids. V gave up 3 bases and J gave up 2 bases, with 16 bases separating them. DNA for the CDR3: TGTGCCATCAGTGAACCTGACAAGGGGAGTCAAGAGACCCAGTACTTC. Protein sequence: CAISEPDKGSQETQYF.

This clone came up a few times. Other DNA sequences in the same sample also yield this CDR3. The chain has TRBV27 and TRBJ2-7, with 7 bases that match TRBD2. The CDR3 is made up of 14 amino acids. Germline V gives CDR1 MNHEY, CDR2 SMNVEV (reference sequence). The trim removed 4 bases at V and 0 bases at J, leaving 3 bases unmatched. CDR3 sequence: CASSWGGSSYEQYF. The CDR3 DNA reads TGTGCCAGCAGTTGGGGGGGTAGCTCCTACGAGCAGTACTTC.

The chain is built from TRBV27 and TRBJ2-7, with D possibly being TRBD1 (5 bases). Trimming took 5 bases from V and 3 from J, leaving 8 bases between them. Germline CDR1 is MNHEY and CDR2 is SMNVEV (reference sequence). This CDR3 is built from 12 residues. Written as DNA, the CDR3 is TGTGCCAGCAGTGCCCAGGGCTACGAGCAGTACTTC. This gives the protein CASSAQGYEQYF.

This clone has a handful of counts. The chain is built from TRBV4-1 and TRBJ1-5, with 9 bases that match TRBD1. The length of the CDR3 is 17 residues. Trimming at V came to 3 bases and at J to 6 bases, leaving 12 bases not matched to a gene. The germline gives CDR1 MGHRA, CDR2 YSYEKL. The CDR3 DNA reads TGCGCCAGCAGCCACACCGATCTCGGACAGGGGACTCAGCCCCAGCATTTT. This sequence encodes CASSHTDLGQGTQPQHF.

This clone was seen a few times. The chain uses TRBV9 and TRBJ1-2; 8 bases fit TRBD1. This CDR3 has 16 amino acids. CDR1 and CDR2 (germline): SGDLS, YYNGEE. The junction had 8 bases not matched to a gene; V was cut back by 3 bases and J by 1 base. CDR3 in DNA: TGTGCCAGCAGCGGATGGACAGGGAAGGATAACTATGGCTACACCTTC. Encoded protein: CASSGWTGKDNYGYTF.

The chain links TRBV19 to TRBJ1-2; TRBD1 might be the D (6 bases). CDR3 size: 16 residues. V was clipped by 3 bases and J by 0 bases, with 14 bases between them. Germline assignment: CDR1 LNHDA and CDR2 SQIVND (reference sequence). CDR3 nucleotide sequence: TGTGCCAGTAGTATGGGGACAAGGGCCGCTAACTATGGCTACACCTTC. Translation: CASSMGTRAANYGYTF.

This clone was detected only once. This sequence joins TRBV21-1 and TRBJ1-3; TRBD1 reflects the table's D call only, with no check against the DNA. TRBV21-1 has pseudogene status. The CDR3 extends over 15 amino acids. Written as DNA, the CDR3 is TGTGCCAGCAGCAAGGGGACAGGGTCTGGAAACACCATATATTTT. This translates into CASSKGTGSGNTIYF.

The rearrangement links TRBV6-1 to TRBJ2-7; the match to TRBD1 covers 11 bases. CDR3 length equals 14 residues. Unmatched junction bases numbered 3, after V lost 8 bases and J lost 0 bases. CDR1 and CDR2 (germline): MNHNS, SASEGT. The CDR3 sequence: CASSGQGVSYEQYF. In DNA form, the CDR3 reads TGTGCCAGCTCGGGACAGGGGGTCTCCTACGAGCAGTACTTC.

The J gene is TRBJ2-3, the V gene TRBV21-1; no DNA check was done on the table's D call, TRBD2. TRBV21-1 is tagged as a pseudogene. The CDR3 runs to 16 residues. CDR3 DNA: TGTGCCAGCAGCATACTAGCGGGAGGGTACACAGATACGCAGTATTTT. This codes for CASSILAGGYTDTQYF.

The V and J genes are TRBV2 and TRBJ2-1, with 11 bases fitting TRBD2. With 5 bases clipped from V and 7 bases from J, the junction kept 7 bases outside the gene matches. Per germline, CDR1 SNHLY and CDR2 FYNNEI. The CDR3 is 15 amino acids. The CDR3 loop is CASSRLAGGDNEQFF. CDR3 in DNA: TGTGCCAGCAGTCGGCTAGCGGGGGGTGATAATGAGCAGTTCTTC.

The gene calls are TRBV27 and TRBJ2-7; 7 bases are shared with TRBD1. After removal of 10 bases from V and 1 base from J, the junction contained 4 bases not matched to a gene. The CDR3 spans 12 residues. Germline V gene lookup returns CDR1 MNHEY and CDR2 SMNVEV (reference sequence). CDR3 coding DNA: TGTGCCATAGGACAGGAGTCCTACGAGCAGTACTTC. Translated: CAIGQESYEQYF.

This rearrangement joins TRBV7-9 to TRBJ2-7; maybe TRBD1 (6 bases). Germline-derived CDR1 and CDR2 are SEHNR and FQNEAQ (reference sequence). This CDR3 is built from 14 residues. The V gene lost 5 bases and the J gene lost 0 bases, with 11 bases spanning the gap. Here the CDR3 DNA reads TGTGCCAGCAGCGCCGGACAGAACTCCTACGAGCAGTACTTC. This gives the protein CASSAGQNSYEQYF.

The J gene is TRBJ2-1, the V gene TRBV19; perhaps TRBD1 as D (6 bases). CDR1 is LNHDA and CDR2 is SQIVND in the germline V gene (reference sequence). Trimming stripped 7 bases from V and 5 bases from J, with 12 bases between. This CDR3 is 13 amino acids long. CDR3 bases: TGTGCCAGTAAGGCAGGGGACGACAATGAGCAGTTCTTC. This codes for CASKAGDDNEQFF.

V gene TRBV6-5 combines with J gene TRBJ2-1; 10 bases agree with TRBD2. This CDR3 has 15 amino acids. The germline V gene has CDR1 MNHEY and CDR2 SVGAGI. The V and J ends lost 6 bases and 7 bases, in that order; junction bases with no gene match: 9. This CDR3 is CASRFTSGASNEQFF. CDR3 bases: TGTGCCAGCAGATTCACTAGCGGGGCGTCGAATGAGCAGTTCTTC.

The CDR3 DNA reads as TGTGCCAGCAGTCCCTCGGCGACCTATGGCTACACCTTC. It encodes CASSPSATYGYTF. This rearrangement joins TRBV6-6 to TRBJ1-2; D unclear. CDR1 is MNHNY, CDR2 SVGAGI, per germline (reference sequence). This CDR3 region has 13 residues. The V end was cut by 5 bases, the J end by 4 bases, with 11 bases between.

The J gene is TRBJ2-1, the V gene TRBV9; no clear D gene. The germline V and J ends were trimmed by 3 bases and 0 bases, with 13 bases remaining between them. This CDR3 comprises 16 residues. CDR1 is SGDLS and CDR2 is YYNGEE in the germline V gene. The CDR3 DNA follows: TGTGCCAGCAGCGCACATAGGACGAGCTCCTACAATGAGCAGTTCTTC. This encodes CASSAHRTSSYNEQFF.

This chain links TRBV5-6 with TRBJ2-1, with 9 positions matching TRBD1. Unmatched junction bases numbered 2, after V lost 0 bases and J lost 4 bases. This CDR3 is built from 15 residues. Germline CDR1 and CDR2: SGHDT and YYEEEE. CDR3 coding DNA: TGTGCCAGCAGCTTGGGACAGGGGGTGTACAATGAGCAGTTCTTC. Its translation is CASSLGQGVYNEQFF.

The chain has TRBV10-3 and TRBJ2-3; D might be TRBD1 (6 bases). The CDR3 is 15 amino acids. The germline V and J ends were trimmed by 6 bases and 6 bases, with 19 bases remaining between them. From germline, CDR1 is ENHRY and CDR2 SYGVKD. CDR3 nucleotide sequence: TGTGCCATCAGCAACCGTTCAGGGGCAGCGGATACGCAGTATTTT. Amino acid sequence: CAISNRSGAADTQYF.

The V gene is TRBV11-2, the J gene TRBJ2-7; possibly TRBD1 for D (5 bases). Per the germline V gene, CDR1 is SGHAT and CDR2 is FQNNGV. Trimming removed 4 bases from V and 6 bases from J, with 10 bases in between. The CDR3 contains 12 residues. CDR3 protein: CASSSGGAEQYF. DNA for the CDR3: TGTGCCAGCAGCTCGGGTGGGGCCGAGCAGTACTTC.

CDR3 nucleotides: TGCGCCAGCAGCTTAGTACGGCTCAATGAGCAGTTCTTC. Its translation is CASSLVRLNEQFF. The chain is built from TRBV5-1 and TRBJ2-1; no firm D call. Germline CDR1 SGHRS, CDR2 YFSETQ. The V end was cut by 2 bases, the J end by 6 bases, with 9 bases between. CDR3 length: 13 amino acids.

V gene TRBV27 combines with J gene TRBJ2-3; no definite D call. This CDR3 comprises 12 residues. The germline V gene encodes CDR1 MNHEY and CDR2 SMNVEV (reference sequence). V was trimmed by 5 bases and J by 4 bases, leaving 7 bases between them. DNA for the CDR3: TGTGCCAGCAGTACAAGGCCAGATACGCAGTATTTT. Translated, it gives CASSTRPDTQYF.

The chain is built from TRBV19 and TRBJ2-7, with 7 bases lining up with TRBD1. The CDR3 spans 13 residues. V dropped 9 bases and J dropped 1; count of bases not matched to a gene: 6. CDR1 is LNHDA, CDR2 SQIVND, per germline (reference sequence). The CDR3 protein is CASGTDLSYEQYF. CDR3 nucleotides: TGTGCCAGCGGGACAGATCTTTCCTACGAGCAGTACTTC. Supplemented by reference TRBV19 and TRBJ2-7, the full variable domain reads DGGITQSPKYLFRKEGQNVTLSCEQNLNHDAMYWYRQDPGQGLRLIYYSQIVNDFQKGDIAEGYSVSREKKESFPLTVTSAQKNPTAFYLCASGTDLSYEQYFGPGTRLTVT.

This clone was detected only a few times. The genes are TRBV6-1 and TRBJ2-3; the match to TRBD2 covers 11 bases. Germline V CDR1 and CDR2: MNHNS, SASEGT. The junction had 4 bases not matched to a gene; V was cut back by 1 base and J by 1 base. The CDR3 runs 17 residues. The CDR3 DNA reads as TGTGCCAGCAGTGAAGGGGTAGCGGGGGGGGGCACAGATACGCAGTATTTT. It is translated as CASSEGVAGGGTDTQYF.